This T cell receptor (beta chain) appears in the sequencing data of a study of tumor-infiltrating lymphocytes in localized non-small cell lung cancer. Points from the study as a whole: Only some patients had TCR sequencing, depending on available tissue.

The method was immunoSEQ multiplex PCR; TCRdb's version includes in-frame clones alone and lacks a portion of them. The repertoire includes 9,500 or so clones, about two thirds of them detected once, and roughly 14% sits in the top ten. CDR1 is SGDLS, CDR2 YYNGEE, per germline. The CDR3 spans 16 residues. Germline trimming cut 0 bases from V and 2 bases from J; bases unmatched to any gene: 6. As regards this clone: Its antigen is not known.

The sequenced material came from lung tumor tissue. The receptor's source is a human donor with non-small cell lung cancer. The V call is TRBV9, the J call TRBJ2-3; TRBD1 matches at 7 bases. CDR3 amino acids: CASSVASQGDTDTQYF. CDR3 DNA: TGTGCCAGCAGCGTAGCTAGCCAGGGGGACACAGATACGCAGTATTTT.